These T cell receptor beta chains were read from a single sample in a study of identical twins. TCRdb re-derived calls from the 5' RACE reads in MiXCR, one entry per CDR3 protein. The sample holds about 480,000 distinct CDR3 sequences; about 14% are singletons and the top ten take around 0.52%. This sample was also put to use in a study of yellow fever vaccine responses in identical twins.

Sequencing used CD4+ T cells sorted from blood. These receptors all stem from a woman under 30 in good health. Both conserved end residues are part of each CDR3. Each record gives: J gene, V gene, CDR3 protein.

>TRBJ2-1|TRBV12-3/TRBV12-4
CASKIAGVRNEQFF
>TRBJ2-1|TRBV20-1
CSASRVAGAYSYNEQFF
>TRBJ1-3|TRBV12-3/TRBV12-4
CASSFYSGSTGNTIYF
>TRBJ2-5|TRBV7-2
CASSLVPGTQETQYF
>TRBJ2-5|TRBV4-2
CASSQEGQVGETQYF
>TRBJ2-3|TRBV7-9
CASSLDGAGPGDTQYF
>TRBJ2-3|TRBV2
CASILRGAGDTQYF
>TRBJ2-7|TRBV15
CATSPYRDVTYEQYF
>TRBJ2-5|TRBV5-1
CASSKTGTGGKETQYF
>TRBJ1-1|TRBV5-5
CASSKTGDTEAFF
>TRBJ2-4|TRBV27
CASSLSTGLAKNIQYF
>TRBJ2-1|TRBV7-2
CASSLVSQEQFF
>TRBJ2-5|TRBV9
CASGGQGLYQETQYF
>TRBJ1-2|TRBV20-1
CSARALGQLDYGYTF
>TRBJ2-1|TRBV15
CATSRGEGAGHNEQFF
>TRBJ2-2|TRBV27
CASSLHLAGGPRELFF
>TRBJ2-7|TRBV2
CASTGRLVFEQYF
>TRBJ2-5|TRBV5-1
CASSTGTGGLGTQYF
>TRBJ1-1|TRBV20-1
CSATDRGRGDTEAFF
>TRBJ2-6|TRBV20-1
CSAAWSGANVLTF
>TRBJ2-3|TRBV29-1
CSVERPTDTQYF
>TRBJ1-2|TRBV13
CASSLRRLGEAYGYTF
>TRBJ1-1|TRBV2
CASRKGGLNTEAFF
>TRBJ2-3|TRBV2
CASSEASTSGRDTQYF